This T cell receptor beta chain was captured in a study of blood T cell repertoires in COVID-19. The wider study: From the United States, Italy and Spain came samples of acute and convalescent COVID-19. The analysed material was cDNA or gDNA that came from T cells, B-cell-depleted T cells, or PBMCs.

This CDR3 is 15 amino acids long. Per germline, CDR1 SNHLY and CDR2 FYNNEI. J gave up 1 base and V 2 bases, and 4 bases lay outside the gene matches. The authors' processing: Estimation of nucleated cell counts relied on the amplification of reference gene primers. Assay: immunoSEQ multiplex PCR; the TCRdb copy retains only in-frame clones and omits some. The DNA was the basis for D and trimming; V, J and clone size are from that table. The sample holds 90,000 to 150,000 clones; 65% to 80% are singletons and the top ten take 2% to 3%. The source material was peripheral blood. V usage is TRBV2 and J usage is TRBJ1-2, with 7 bases that match TRBD1. This TCR was recovered from a man aged 45 to 65 with acute or convalescent COVID-19. The CDR3 here is CASSEWDRHNYGYTF. CDR3 bases: TGTGCCAGCAGTGAATGGGACAGACATAACTATGGCTACACCTTC.